The 13 T cell receptor beta chains in this list originate from one sample, sequenced in a study of blood T cell repertoires in COVID-19 (TCRdb year 2020). The library was built by means of the immunoSEQ multiplex PCR assay. TCRdb holds this immuneACCESS table with in-frame rearrangements only. Some clones are missing; in checked studies, unresolved V genes explain under half, and the rest has no known cause. A total of approximately 140,000 clones appear in this sample, roughly 84% of them only once. Of the sample, 4.5% to 7% falls within the top ten clones. The sample was PBMCs or T cells enriched from blood (not recorded which). These receptors were obtained from a man in his forties or fifties with acute COVID-19.

The rearrangement joins TRBV27 to TRBJ1-4, with TRBD1 matching over 8 bases. V lost 8 bases to trimming and J lost 7 bases; unmatched junction nucleotides: 6. From germline, CDR1 is MNHEY and CDR2 SMNVEV (reference sequence). This CDR3 has 13 residues. CDR3 bases: TGTGCCAGCGGTACAGGGGGAAGTGAAAAACTGTTTTTT. As protein: CASGTGGSEKLFF.

V gene TRBV27 combines with J gene TRBJ2-7, with 7 nucleotides matching TRBD1. With 3 bases clipped from V and 7 bases from J, the junction kept 6 bases outside the gene matches. Germline V CDR1 and CDR2: MNHEY, SMNVEV (reference sequence). This CDR3 is 13 amino acids long. The CDR3 here is CASSLGGQAEQYF. In DNA, the CDR3 is TGTGCCAGCAGTTTGGGTGGACAGGCTGAGCAGTACTTC.

The chain employs TRBV6-2 or TRBV6-3 and TRBJ1-5; 7 nucleotides line up with TRBD1. Germline V gene data show CDR1 as MNHEY and CDR2 as SVGEGT. The CDR3 has 18 residues. Trimming took 2 bases from V and 3 from J; bases not matched to a gene: 13. CDR3 loop: CASSYRGLGRGTNQPQHF. The CDR3 DNA reads as TGTGCCAGCAGTTACCGCGGGTTGGGCAGGGGGACCAATCAGCCCCAGCATTTT.

The chain employs TRBV27 and TRBJ2-2, with TRBD2 matching 7 bases. The germline gives CDR1 MNHEY, CDR2 SMNVEV (reference sequence). The CDR3 has 17 residues. The V segment lost 1 base and the J segment 7 bases; nucleotides outside the gene matches: 12. This CDR3 is CASSLFPLAVNGGELFF. CDR3 nucleotides: TGTGCCAGCAGTTTATTCCCTCTAGCGGTTAATGGCGGGGAGCTGTTTTTT.

This rearrangement joins TRBV4-3 to TRBJ2-7; D may be TRBD2 (6 bases). The CDR3 is made up of 17 amino acids. Per the germline V gene, CDR1 is LGHNA and CDR2 is YSLEER. Between the trimmed V and J ends, which lost 1 base and 0 bases, there was a span of 16 bases. CDR3 loop: CASSQGTGDGSSYEQYF. CDR3 DNA: TGCGCCAGCAGCCAAGGCACCGGAGACGGGAGCTCCTACGAGCAGTACTTC.

The rearrangement uses TRBV28 and TRBJ1-6; D not certain. Germline V gene sequence: CDR1 MDHEN, CDR2 SYDVKM. The CDR3 spans 15 residues. With 5 bases removed from V and 8 bases from J, the gap between germline ends came to 16 bases. This CDR3 reads CASSPEERVDSPLHF. Here the CDR3 DNA reads TGTGCCAGCAGTCCCGAGGAGAGGGTTGATTCACCCCTCCACTTT. The full variable domain, rest sourced from reference TRBV28 and TRBJ1-6, is DVKVTQSSRYLVKRTGEKVFLECVQDMDHENMFWYRQDPGLGLRLIYFSYDVKMKEKGDIPEGYSVSREKKERFSLILESASTNQTSMYLCASSPEERVDSPLHFGNGTRLTVT.

The chain has TRBV2 and TRBJ1-4; tentative D call: TRBD1 (5 bases). The CDR3 is made up of 13 amino acids. Germline V gene lookup returns CDR1 SNHLY and CDR2 FYNNEI. Deletions cut 6 bases from V and 8 bases from J, with 13 bases between. CDR3 coding DNA: TGTGCCAGCAGGTTGGGGCGACGGGAAAAACTGTTTTTT. It specifies CASRLGRREKLFF.

This rearrangement joins TRBV5-5 to TRBJ1-5; 11 nucleotides agree with TRBD1. The CDR3 has 15 amino acids. Germline CDR1 SGHKS, CDR2 YYEKEE (reference sequence). After removal of 5 bases from V and 7 bases from J, the junction contained 8 bases not matched to a gene. Written as DNA, the CDR3 is TGTGCCAGCAGGCCTGGACAGGGGGCAGGACAGCCCCAGCATTTT. Its translation is CASRPGQGAGQPQHF.

The J gene is TRBJ2-7, the V gene TRBV10-3, with D perhaps TRBD2 (6 bases). V gave up 6 bases and J gave up 6 bases, with 9 bases separating them. Germline CDR1 is ENHRY and CDR2 is SYGVKD. This CDR3 is built from 11 residues. In DNA form, the CDR3 reads TGTGCCATCAGCGTGGGGGGCGAGCAGTACTTC. This encodes CAISVGGEQYF.

This chain connects TRBV3-1 (or the pseudogene TRBV3-2) to TRBJ2-7; 11 bases are a match to TRBD2. The germline V gene has CDR1 LGHDT and CDR2 YNNKEL (reference sequence). CDR3 size: 15 residues. The J segment lost 4 bases and the V segment lost 3 bases, leaving 5 bases of the junction unmatched. The CDR3 protein is CASSQQTSGAYEQYF. DNA for the CDR3: TGTGCCAGCAGCCAGCAGACTAGCGGGGCTTACGAGCAGTACTTC.

The chain employs TRBV6-5 and TRBJ1-1, with D perhaps matching TRBD1 (5 bases). CDR3 size: 13 residues. The V gene lost 10 bases and the J gene lost 3 bases, with 15 bases spanning the gap. CDR1 and CDR2 (germline): MNHEY, SVGAGI. The CDR3 protein is CAMSRVMDTEAFF. In DNA form, the CDR3 reads TGTGCCATGTCCAGGGTAATGGACACTGAAGCTTTCTTT.

In this sample, this clone turned up once. The J gene is TRBJ1-2, the V gene TRBV27; 7 bases fit TRBD1. V dropped 5 bases and J dropped 2; count of bases not matched to a gene: 14. Germline V gene data show CDR1 as MNHEY and CDR2 as SMNVEV (reference sequence). The CDR3 has 17 residues. Written as DNA, the CDR3 is TGTGCCAGCAGTCTCCGGGACAGACTTGGGGTGAACTATGGCTACACCTTC. Translated, it gives CASSLRDRLGVNYGYTF.

This clone was seen just once. The chain combines TRBV2 with TRBJ1-2; D gene ambiguous. V shed 4 bases and J shed 2 bases, with 5 bases lying between them. Per the germline V gene, CDR1 is SNHLY and CDR2 is FYNNEI. This CDR3 comprises 12 residues. CDR3 nucleotide sequence: TGTGCCAGCAGTGCAGAAAACTATGGCTACACCTTC. Its translation is CASSAENYGYTF.